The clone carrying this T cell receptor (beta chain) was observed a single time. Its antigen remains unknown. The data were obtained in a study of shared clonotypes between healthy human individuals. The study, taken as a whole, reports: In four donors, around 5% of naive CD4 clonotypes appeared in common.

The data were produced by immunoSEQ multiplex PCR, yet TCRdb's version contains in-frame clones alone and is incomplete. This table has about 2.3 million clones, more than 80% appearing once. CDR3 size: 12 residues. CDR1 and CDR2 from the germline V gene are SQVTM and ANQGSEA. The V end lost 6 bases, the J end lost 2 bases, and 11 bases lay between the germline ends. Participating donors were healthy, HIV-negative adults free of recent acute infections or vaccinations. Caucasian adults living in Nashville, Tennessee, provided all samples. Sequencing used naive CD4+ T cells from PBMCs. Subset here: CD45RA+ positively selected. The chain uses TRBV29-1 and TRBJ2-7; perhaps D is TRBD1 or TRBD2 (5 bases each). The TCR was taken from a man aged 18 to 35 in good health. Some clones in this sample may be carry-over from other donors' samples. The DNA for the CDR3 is TGCAGCGTCCGGGACGGGACCTACGAGCAGTACTTC. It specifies CSVRDGTYEQYF.